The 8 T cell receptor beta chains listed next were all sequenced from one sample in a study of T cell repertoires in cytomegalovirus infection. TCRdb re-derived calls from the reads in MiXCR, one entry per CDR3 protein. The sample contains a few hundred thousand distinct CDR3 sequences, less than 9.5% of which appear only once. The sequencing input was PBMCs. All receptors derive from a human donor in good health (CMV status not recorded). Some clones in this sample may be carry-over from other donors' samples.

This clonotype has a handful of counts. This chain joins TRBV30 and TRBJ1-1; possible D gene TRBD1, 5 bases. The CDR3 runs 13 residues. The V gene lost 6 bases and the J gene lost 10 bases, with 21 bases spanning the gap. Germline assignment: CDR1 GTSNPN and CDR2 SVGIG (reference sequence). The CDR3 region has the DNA TGTGCCTGTCCCCTGGGAGGGGCTTTTGGAGCTTTCTTT. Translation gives CACPLGGAFGAFF.

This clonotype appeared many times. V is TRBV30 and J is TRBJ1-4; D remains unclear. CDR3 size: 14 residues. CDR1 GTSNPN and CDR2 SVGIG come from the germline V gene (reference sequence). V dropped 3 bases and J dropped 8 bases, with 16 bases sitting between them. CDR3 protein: CAWRRRTSAEKLFF. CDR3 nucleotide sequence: TGTGCCTGGAGGCGACGGACTTCGGCGGAAAAACTGTTTTTT. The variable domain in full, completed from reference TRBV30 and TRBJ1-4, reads SQTIHQWPATLVQPVGSPLSLECTVEGTSNPNLYWYRQAAGRGLQLLFYSVGIGQISSEVPQNLSASRPQDRQFILSSKKLLLSDSGFYLCAWRRRTSAEKLFFGSGTQLSVL.

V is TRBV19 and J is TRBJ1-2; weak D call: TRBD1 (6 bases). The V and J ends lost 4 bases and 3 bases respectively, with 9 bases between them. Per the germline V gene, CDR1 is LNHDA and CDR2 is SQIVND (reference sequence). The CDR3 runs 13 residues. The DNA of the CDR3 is TGTGCCAGTAGTACTTCAGGGGACTATGGCTACACCTTC. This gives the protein CASSTSGDYGYTF.

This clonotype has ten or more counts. The CDR3 sequence: CASAREGGQSDTQYF. CDR3 sequence (DNA): TGTGCCAGCGCCCGAGAGGGGGGTCAGTCAGATACGCAGTATTTT. The rearrangement links TRBV7-9 to TRBJ2-3; perhaps D is TRBD1 or TRBD2 (6 bases each). CDR1 SEHNR and CDR2 FQNEAQ come from the germline V gene (reference sequence). The CDR3 spans 15 residues. V lost 8 bases to trimming and J lost 4 bases, with 19 bases between them.

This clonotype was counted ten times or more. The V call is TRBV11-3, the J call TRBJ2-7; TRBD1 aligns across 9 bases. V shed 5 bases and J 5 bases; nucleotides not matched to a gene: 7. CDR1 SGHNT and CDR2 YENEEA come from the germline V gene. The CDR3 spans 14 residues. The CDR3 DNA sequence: TGTGCCAGCAGCCACCGGGACAGGGCTCACGAGCAGTACTTC. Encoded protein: CASSHRDRAHEQYF.

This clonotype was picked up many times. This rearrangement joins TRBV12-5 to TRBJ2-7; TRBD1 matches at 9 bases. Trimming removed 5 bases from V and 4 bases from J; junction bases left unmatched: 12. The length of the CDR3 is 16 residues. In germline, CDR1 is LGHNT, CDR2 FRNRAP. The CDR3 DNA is TGTGCTAGTGGTCCTACTCAGACAGGGGGGTCTTACGAGCAGTACTTC. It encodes CASGPTQTGGSYEQYF.

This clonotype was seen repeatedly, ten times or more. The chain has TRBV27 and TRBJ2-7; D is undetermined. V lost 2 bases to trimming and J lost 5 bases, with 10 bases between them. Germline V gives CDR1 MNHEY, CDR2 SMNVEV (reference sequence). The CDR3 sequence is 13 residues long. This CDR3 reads CASSLNPRDEQYF. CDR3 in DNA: TGTGCCAGCAGTTTAAACCCTCGCGACGAGCAGTACTTC.

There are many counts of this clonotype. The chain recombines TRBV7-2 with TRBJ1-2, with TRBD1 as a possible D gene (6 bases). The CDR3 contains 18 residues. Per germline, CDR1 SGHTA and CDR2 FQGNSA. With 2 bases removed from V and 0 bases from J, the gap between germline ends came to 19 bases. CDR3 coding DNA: TGTGCCAGCAGCTTATGGCAGGGGCGCGTTGATGCTAACTATGGCTACACCTTC. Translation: CASSLWQGRVDANYGYTF.